Detailed here is one TCR beta chain. The record originates from a study of tumor T cells in aggressive B-cell lymphoma. The method was immunoSEQ multiplex PCR; TCRdb's version includes in-frame clones alone and lacks a portion of them. There are more than 300 clones in the sample; 95% to 98% occur only once, and just under 9% lies in the top ten. This clonotype originated in an adult with diffuse large B cell lymphoma. Sequencing used tumor tissue.

Here the CDR3 DNA reads TGTGCCAGCAGCGTAGGCCCACAGGGGGCTGAAGCTTTCTTT. This encodes CASSVGPQGAEAFF. The gene calls are TRBV9 and TRBJ1-1; 8 bases align to TRBD1. Trimming took 0 bases from V and 6 from J; bases not matched to a gene: 4. Germline V CDR1 and CDR2: SGDLS, YYNGEE. The CDR3 has 14 residues.